Below, one T cell receptor (beta chain) is given with its context. Germline-derived CDR1 and CDR2 are LNHDA and SQIVND (reference sequence). Deletions cut 3 bases from V and 4 bases from J, with 4 bases between. The CDR3 length is 12 residues. The entry originates in a study of cytomegalovirus exposure and HLA in healthy donors. The PCR had 60 Vbeta and 13 Jbeta primers. Method: immunoSEQ multiplex PCR; TCRdb's copy keeps in-frame clones and lacks some. The sample lists about 170,000 clones, 55% to 65% occurring once. This receptor was obtained from a man between 35 and 55 years old in good health and CMV-seronegative. V and J are TRBV19 and TRBJ1-3, with unresolved D. Source material: PBMCs. Here the CDR3 reads CASSMAGNTIYF. In nucleotides, the CDR3 is TGTGCCAGTAGTATGGCCGGAAACACCATATATTTT. The entire variable domain, with the rest obtained from reference TRBV19 and TRBJ1-3, is as follows: DGGITQSPKYLFRKEGQNVTLSCEQNLNHDAMYWYRQDPGQGLRLIYYSQIVNDFQKGDIAEGYSVSREKKESFPLTVTSAQKNPTAFYLCASSMAGNTIYFGEGSWLTVV.